This T cell receptor (beta chain) was sequenced during a study of T cell responses to AZD1222 COVID-19 vaccine. Study results and limitations: White British ancestry dominated among donors, who included more females, and clonal diversity was possibly underestimated. As reported, nearly half of all spike-specific TCRs target variant regions that are unmutated.

To note about this clone: Its antigen is as yet unknown.

CDR1 SGHTA and CDR2 FQGNSA come from the germline V gene. The ends were cut back, 6 bases at V and 9 bases at J, with 21 bases in the middle. The CDR3 runs to 16 residues. This table comes from immunoSEQ multiplex PCR, and its TCRdb copy is limited to in-frame clones, with some not included. The table includes about 110,000 clones, about four fifths detected once. The J gene is TRBJ1-6, the V gene TRBV7-2; possibly TRBD1 for D (6 bases). The receptor's source is an adult in good health. The sample here was peripheral blood, taken on day 0 of AZD1222 vaccination. CDR3: CASRDRRRTEASPLHF. In DNA form, the CDR3 reads TGTGCCAGCAGGGATAGGAGAAGGACAGAGGCTTCACCCCTCCACTTT.